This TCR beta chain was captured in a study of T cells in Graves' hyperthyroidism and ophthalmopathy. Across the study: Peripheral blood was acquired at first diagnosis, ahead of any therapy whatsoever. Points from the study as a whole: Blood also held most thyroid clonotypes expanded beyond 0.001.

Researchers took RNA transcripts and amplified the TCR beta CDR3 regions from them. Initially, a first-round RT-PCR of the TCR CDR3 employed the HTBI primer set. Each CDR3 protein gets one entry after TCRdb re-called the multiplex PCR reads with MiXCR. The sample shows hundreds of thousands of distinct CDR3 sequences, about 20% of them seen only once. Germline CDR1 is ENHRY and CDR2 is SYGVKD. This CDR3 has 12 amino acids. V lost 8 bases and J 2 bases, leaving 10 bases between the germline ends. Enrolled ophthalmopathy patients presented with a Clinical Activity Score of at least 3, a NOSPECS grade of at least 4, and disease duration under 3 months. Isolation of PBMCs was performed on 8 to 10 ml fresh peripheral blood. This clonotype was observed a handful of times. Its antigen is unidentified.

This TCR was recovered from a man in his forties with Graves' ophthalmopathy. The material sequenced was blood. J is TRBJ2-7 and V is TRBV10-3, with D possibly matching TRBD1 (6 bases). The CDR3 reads CAIGDIAYEQYF. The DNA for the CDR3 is TGTGCCATCGGGGACATAGCCTACGAGCAGTACTTC.